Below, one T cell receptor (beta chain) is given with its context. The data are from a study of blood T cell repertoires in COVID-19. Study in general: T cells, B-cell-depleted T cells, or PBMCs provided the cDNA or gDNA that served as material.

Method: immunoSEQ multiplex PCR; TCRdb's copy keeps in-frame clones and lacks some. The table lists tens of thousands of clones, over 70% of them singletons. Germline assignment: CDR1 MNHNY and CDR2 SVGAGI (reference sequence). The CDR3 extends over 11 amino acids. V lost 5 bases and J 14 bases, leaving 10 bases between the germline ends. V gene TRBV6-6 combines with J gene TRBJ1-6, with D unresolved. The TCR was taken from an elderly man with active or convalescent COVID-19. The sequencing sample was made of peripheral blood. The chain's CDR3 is CASSTEASLHF. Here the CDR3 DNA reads TGTGCCAGCAGTACGGAGGCGTCCCTCCACTTT.